The 29 T cell receptor beta chains below come from one sample, sequenced in a study of blood T cell repertoires in COVID-19. The repertoire was sequenced with immunoSEQ multiplex PCR; TCRdb's copy has only in-frame clones and lacks some. The data hold fewer than 200,000 clones, with about 80% observed a single time. Sequenced sample: peripheral blood. These receptor sequences come from a woman of 80 years or more with acute or convalescent COVID-19.

The V gene is TRBV9, the J gene TRBJ2-2; D may be TRBD1 (5 bases). CDR3 length: 15 residues. Germline CDR1 and CDR2: SGDLS and YYNGEE. Trimming pared 4 bases from V and 4 bases from J, leaving 14 bases between. CDR3 in amino acids: CASSSRAVGTGELFF. The CDR3 region has the DNA TGTGCCAGCAGCTCCAGGGCTGTGGGCACCGGGGAGCTGTTTTTT.

The gene calls are TRBV12-5 and TRBJ1-5, with 7 nucleotides matching TRBD1. Looked up from germline, CDR1 is LGHNT and CDR2 is FRNRAP. This CDR3 has 15 amino acids. J was trimmed by 2 bases and V by 1 base; bases with no gene match: 2. Here the CDR3 DNA reads TGTGCTAGTGGTTTGGGACAGGGAGGCAATCAGCCCCAGCATTTT. Translating gives CASGLGQGGNQPQHF.

The chain joins TRBV6-6 to TRBJ2-1; possibly TRBD1 for D (5 bases). Trimming shortened V by 5 bases and J by 4 bases, and 21 bases separated the two germline ends. Germline CDR1 reads MNHNY; CDR2 reads SVGAGI (reference sequence). The CDR3 consists of 17 residues. CDR3 sequence reads: CASSPRRGATGYNEQFF. CDR3 bases: TGTGCCAGCAGTCCGAGACGTGGGGCCACCGGATACAATGAGCAGTTCTTC.

This rearrangement joins TRBV29-1 to TRBJ1-2, with 10 bases fitting TRBD1. The CDR3 is made up of 14 amino acids. The germline V gene has CDR1 SQVTM and CDR2 ANQGSEA. Trimming cost V 7 bases and J 4 bases; bases outside gene matches: 9. CDR3 bases: TGCAGCGCGGGGGACAGGGGAGGAGGCTATGGCTACACCTTC. Protein: CSAGDRGGGYGYTF.

The rearrangement uses TRBV6-5 and TRBJ2-1; TRBD2 matches at 13 bases. With 2 bases clipped from V and 8 bases from J, the junction kept 6 bases outside the gene matches. CDR1 MNHEY and CDR2 SVGAGI come from the germline V gene. CDR3 length: 16 residues. CDR3 nucleotides: TGTGCCAGCAGTTACCCCGGGACTAGCGGGATCTATGAGCAGTTCTTC. Translating gives CASSYPGTSGIYEQFF.

This clone appeared once. The genes are TRBV19 and TRBJ1-2, with 7 bases matching TRBD1. This CDR3 comprises 16 residues. CDR1 is LNHDA, CDR2 SQIVND, per germline (reference sequence). Trimming took 6 bases from V and 0 from J; bases not matched to a gene: 10. In nucleotides, the CDR3 is TGTGCCAGTAGCCGGGGACAGACCAATTCTAACTATGGCTACACCTTC. It translates to CASSRGQTNSNYGYTF.

This chain uses TRBV7-9 with TRBJ1-2; TRBD1 aligns across 8 bases. This CDR3 has 12 amino acids. The germline V gene has CDR1 SEHNR and CDR2 FQNEAQ (reference sequence). V dropped 5 bases and J dropped 8; count of bases not matched to a gene: 4. The CDR3 nucleotides read TGTGCCAGCAGCCTGACAGGGGACGGCTACACCTTC. It codes for CASSLTGDGYTF.

The chain links TRBV12-5 to TRBJ1-1, with a tentative D call TRBD1 (6 bases). Looked up from germline, CDR1 is LGHNT and CDR2 is FRNRAP. This CDR3 contains 14 residues. V lost 7 bases and J 2 bases, leaving 14 bases between the germline ends. The chain's CDR3 is CASALGRGNTEAFF. CDR3 nucleotides: TGTGCTAGTGCCCTAGGCAGGGGAAACACTGAAGCTTTCTTT.

The V and J genes are TRBV3-1 (or the pseudogene TRBV3-2) and TRBJ2-2, with 10 bases identical to TRBD2. The V and J ends lost 4 bases and 6 bases, in that order; junction bases with no gene match: 11. Germline-derived CDR1 and CDR2 are LGHDT and YNNKEL (reference sequence). The CDR3 length is 17 residues. The CDR3 protein is CASSRAGLADSSGELFF. CDR3 nucleotide sequence: TGTGCCAGCAGCCGAGCAGGACTAGCGGATTCCTCCGGGGAGCTGTTTTTT.

The chain links TRBV7-2 to TRBJ2-3, with a possible D match to TRBD2 (6 bases). The V gene's germline CDR1 is SGHTA and CDR2 FQGNSA. The CDR3 is 15 residues long. V was cut by 5 bases and J by 4 bases, with 16 bases left in between. CDR3: CASSPRTGVADTQYF. The CDR3, as DNA: TGTGCCAGCAGCCCCCGCACGGGGGTGGCAGATACGCAGTATTTT.

The chain couples TRBV30 to TRBJ1-4; the match to TRBD1 covers 8 bases. In germline, CDR1 is GTSNPN, CDR2 SVGIG (reference sequence). This CDR3 is built from 17 residues. V gave up 1 base and J gave up 0 bases; unmatched junction bases: 7. The CDR3 region is CAWSGGTGDATNEKLFF. The CDR3 nucleotides read TGTGCCTGGAGTGGTGGGACAGGCGATGCAACTAATGAAAAACTGTTTTTT. Based on the CDR3 plus reference TRBV30 and TRBJ1-4, the full variable domain is SQTIHQWPATLVQPVGSPLSLECTVEGTSNPNLYWYRQAAGRGLQLLFYSVGIGQISSEVPQNLSASRPQDRQFILSSKKLLLSDSGFYLCAWSGGTGDATNEKLFFGSGTQLSVL.

This clone was observed once. J is TRBJ1-4 and V is TRBV2; D gene uncertain. V shed 6 bases and J shed 13 bases, with 12 bases lying between them. CDR3 size: 11 residues. Germline V gene data show CDR1 as SNHLY and CDR2 as FYNNEI. The CDR3 DNA reads TGTGCCAGCAGGGAGGGTACCAGACTGTTTTTT. It is translated as CASREGTRLFF.

This clone is a singleton in its sample. The J gene is TRBJ2-5, the V gene TRBV4-3; D is unclear. The DNA end lines up better with TRBJ2-7; the J call may be wrong. Germline lookup yields CDR1 LGHNA and CDR2 YSLEER. The CDR3 extends over 14 amino acids. CDR3 DNA sequence: TGCGCCAGCAGCCAAGATCACCGCTCCTACGAGCAGTACTTC. Translation gives CASSQDHRSYEQYF.

This clone has only a few counts. This chain joins TRBV3-1 (or the pseudogene TRBV3-2) and TRBJ2-1; D unclear. Trimming removed 4 bases at V and 9 bases at J, with 10 bases between. Germline loops: CDR1 LGHDT, CDR2 YNNKEL (reference sequence). The CDR3 spans 12 residues. DNA of the CDR3: TGTGCCAGCAGCCCCAATCGGGTTGAGCAGTTCTTC. This gives the protein CASSPNRVEQFF.

The rearrangement joins TRBV7-2 to TRBJ1-2; 11 bases match TRBD1. V lost 5 bases, J lost 4 bases, and 3 bases stayed unmatched. The CDR3 totals 14 residues. The germline CDR1 and CDR2 sequences are SGHTA and FQGNSA. The CDR3 loop reads CASSADRGPYGYTF. CDR3 coding DNA: TGTGCCAGCAGCGCGGACAGGGGGCCCTATGGCTACACCTTC.

The rearrangement uses TRBV19 and TRBJ1-5, with a possible D match to TRBD1 (6 bases). Germline CDR1 reads LNHDA; CDR2 reads SQIVND (reference sequence). Trimming cost V 6 bases and J 7 bases, with 13 bases left between them. The CDR3 has 13 amino acids. CDR3 loop: CASRLTGNQPQHF. The CDR3 DNA is TGTGCCAGTAGATTAACAGGGAACCAGCCCCAGCATTTT.

The chain combines TRBV5-1 with TRBJ1-1; D gene unclear. The germline V gene has CDR1 SGHRS and CDR2 YFSETQ. The CDR3 spans 13 residues. The V end lost 7 bases, the J end lost 2 bases, and 12 bases lay between the germline ends. The CDR3, as DNA: TGCGCCAGCGGAAGAGAGGGAAACACTGAAGCTTTCTTT. Translating it yields CASGREGNTEAFF.

V usage is TRBV7-2 and J usage is TRBJ2-1; 13 positions agree with TRBD2. Germline CDR1 SGHTA, CDR2 FQGNSA. The CDR3 sequence is 19 residues long. The V gene end was trimmed by 2 bases and the J gene end by 4 bases; junction bases not matched to a gene: 11. The CDR3 reads CASSLPRTSGSVGYNEQFF. The CDR3 bases are TGTGCCAGCAGCTTACCAAGGACTAGCGGGAGTGTGGGGTACAATGAGCAGTTCTTC.

Written as DNA, the CDR3 is TGCGCCAGCAGCTTGACTACAGGTTATTACGAGCAGTACTTC. This translates into CASSLTTGYYEQYF. The chain has TRBV5-1 and TRBJ2-7, with D possibly being TRBD1 (5 bases). The CDR3 spans 14 residues. V was trimmed by 1 base and J by 4 bases, leaving 12 bases between them. Germline V gene data show CDR1 as SGHRS and CDR2 as YFSETQ.

This rearrangement joins TRBV4-3 to TRBJ1-2, with TRBD1 matching 9 bases. Germline V gives CDR1 LGHNA, CDR2 YSLEER. The CDR3 totals 14 residues. The V gene end was trimmed by 1 base and the J gene end by 3 bases; junction bases not matched to a gene: 0. Written as DNA, the CDR3 is TGCGCCAGCAGCCAAGGGACAGGGGACTATGGCTACACCTTC. This codes for CASSQGTGDYGYTF.

V gene TRBV5-1 combines with J gene TRBJ1-1, with D uncertain. The CDR3 runs to 14 residues. V dropped 0 bases and J dropped 0 bases, with 6 bases sitting between them. From germline, CDR1 is SGHRS and CDR2 YFSETQ. CDR3 nucleotides: TGCGCCAGCAGCTTGGGAGGCCTGAACACTGAAGCTTTCTTT. Translating it yields CASSLGGLNTEAFF.

The chain carries TRBV11-2 and TRBJ2-7; 8 positions agree with TRBD1. With 3 bases clipped from V and 0 bases from J, the junction kept 4 bases outside the gene matches. The length of the CDR3 is 15 residues. Germline V lookup: CDR1 SGHAT, CDR2 FQNNGV. The CDR3 DNA follows: TGTGCCAGCAGCTTGAACACAGGGGGCTCCTACGAGCAGTACTTC. It encodes CASSLNTGGSYEQYF.

The chain combines TRBV7-2 with TRBJ1-2; 7 bases are a match to TRBD1. V lost 5 bases, J lost 2 bases, and 5 bases stayed unmatched. CDR1 is SGHTA and CDR2 is FQGNSA in the germline V gene. The CDR3 spans 14 residues. The CDR3 sequence is CASSAMTGNYGYTF. As DNA, the CDR3 is TGTGCCAGCAGCGCGATGACAGGGAACTATGGCTACACCTTC.

This chain uses TRBV5-5 with TRBJ2-1; no reliable D call. Looked up from germline, CDR1 is SGHKS and CDR2 is YYEKEE (reference sequence). There are 15 residues in the CDR3. The V end was cut by 0 bases, the J end by 0 bases, with 7 bases between. CDR3 loop: CASSLAASSYNEQFF. In DNA, the CDR3 is TGTGCCAGCAGCTTGGCCGCGAGCTCCTACAATGAGCAGTTCTTC. The full variable domain, completed using reference TRBV5-5 and TRBJ2-1, is DAGVTQSPTHLIKTRGQQVTLRCSPISGHKSVSWYQQVLGQGPQFIFQYYEKEERGRGNFPDRFSARQFPNYSSELNVNALLLGDSALYLCASSLAASSYNEQFFGPGTRLTVL.

With respect to this clone: This same CDR3 is encoded by further DNA sequences in the sample. The chain recombines TRBV5-1 with TRBJ1-1, with a possible D match to TRBD1 (5 bases). This CDR3 has 13 amino acids. V gave up 4 bases and J gave up 1 base, with 8 bases separating them. Germline values: CDR1 SGHRS, CDR2 YFSETQ. Written as DNA, the CDR3 is TGCGCCAGCAGCGAGCAGGGGAACACTGAAGCTTTCTTT. It translates to CASSEQGNTEAFF.

The chain couples TRBV2 to TRBJ1-6; TRBD1 agrees at 7 bases. Germline V gene data show CDR1 as SNHLY and CDR2 as FYNNEI. The CDR3 totals 14 residues. V lost 5 bases, J lost 5 bases, and 3 bases stayed unmatched. The CDR3 here is CASSTTGDNSPLHF. The CDR3 DNA reads TGTGCCAGCAGTACCACAGGGGATAATTCACCCCTCCACTTT.

The chain has TRBV5-4 and TRBJ2-1, with 16 nucleotides matching TRBD2. Germline CDR1 SGHNT, CDR2 YYREEE (reference sequence). Trimming took 2 bases from V and 1 from J; bases not matched to a gene: 6. The CDR3 totals 19 residues. CDR3 sequence: CASSLGTSGRAGSYNEQFF. Written as DNA, the CDR3 is TGTGCCAGCAGCTTAGGGACTAGCGGGAGGGCCGGGTCCTACAATGAGCAGTTCTTC.

V and J are TRBV4-1 and TRBJ1-1; the match to TRBD1 covers 9 bases. The length of the CDR3 is 15 residues. Germline CDR1 reads MGHRA; CDR2 reads YSYEKL. Trimming at V came to 3 bases and at J to 6 bases, leaving 8 bases not matched to a gene. The CDR3 region is CASSQSGTGSAEAFF. The CDR3 region has the DNA TGCGCCAGCAGCCAGTCCGGGACAGGGTCCGCTGAAGCTTTCTTT.

The chain joins TRBV3-1 (or the pseudogene TRBV3-2) to TRBJ1-2; D gene unclear. The CDR3 loop spans 12 amino acids. V shed 3 bases and J shed 5 bases, with 7 bases lying between them. Per germline, CDR1 LGHDT and CDR2 YNNKEL (reference sequence). CDR3 protein: CASSQEAYGYTF. Here the CDR3 DNA reads TGTGCCAGCAGCCAGGAGGCGTATGGCTACACCTTC.